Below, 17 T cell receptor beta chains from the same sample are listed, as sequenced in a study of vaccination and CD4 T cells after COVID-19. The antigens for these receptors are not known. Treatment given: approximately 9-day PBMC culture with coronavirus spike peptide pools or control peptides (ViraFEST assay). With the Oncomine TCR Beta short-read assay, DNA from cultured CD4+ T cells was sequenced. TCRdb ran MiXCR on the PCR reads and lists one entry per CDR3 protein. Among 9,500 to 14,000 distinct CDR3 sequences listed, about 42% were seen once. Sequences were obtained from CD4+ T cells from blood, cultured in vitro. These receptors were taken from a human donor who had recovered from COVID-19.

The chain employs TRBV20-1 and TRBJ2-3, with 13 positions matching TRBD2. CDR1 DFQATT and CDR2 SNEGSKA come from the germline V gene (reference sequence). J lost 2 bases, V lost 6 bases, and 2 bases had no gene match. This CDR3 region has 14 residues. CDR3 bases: TGCAGTGCGGGACTAGCGGGGCTCACAGATACGCAGTATTTT. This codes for CSAGLAGLTDTQYF.

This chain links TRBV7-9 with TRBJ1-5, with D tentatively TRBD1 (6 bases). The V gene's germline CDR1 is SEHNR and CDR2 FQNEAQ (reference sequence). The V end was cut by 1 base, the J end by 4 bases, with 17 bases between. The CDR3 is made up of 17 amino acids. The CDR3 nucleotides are TGTGCCAGCAGCTTAGGTCCCTCGGGGGCCTTAAATCAGCCCCAGCATTTT. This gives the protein CASSLGPSGALNQPQHF.

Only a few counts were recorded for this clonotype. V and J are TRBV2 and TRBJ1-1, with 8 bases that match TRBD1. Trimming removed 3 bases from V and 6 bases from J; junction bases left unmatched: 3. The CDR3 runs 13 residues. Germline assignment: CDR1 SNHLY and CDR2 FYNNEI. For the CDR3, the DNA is TGTGCCAGCAGTGACCAGGGGGCGGCTGAAGCTTTCTTT. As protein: CASSDQGAAEAFF. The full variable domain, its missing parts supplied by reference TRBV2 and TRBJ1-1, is EPEVTQTPSHQVTQMGQEVILRCVPISNHLYFYWYRQILGQKVEFLVSFYNNEISEKSEIFDDQFSVERPDGSNFTLKIRSTKLEDSAMYFCASSDQGAAEAFFGQGTRLTVV.

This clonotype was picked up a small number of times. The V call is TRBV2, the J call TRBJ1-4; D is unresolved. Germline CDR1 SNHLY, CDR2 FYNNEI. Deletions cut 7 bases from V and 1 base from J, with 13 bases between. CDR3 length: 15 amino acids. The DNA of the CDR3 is TGTGCCAGCAAGCTACCGGGGATAACTAATGAAAAACTGTTTTTT. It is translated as CASKLPGITNEKLFF.

The CDR3 loop is CASSYRDRVWGANVLTF. The CDR3 nucleotides read TGTGCCAGCTCCTACCGGGACAGGGTCTGGGGGGCCAACGTCCTGACTTTC. The chain couples TRBV19 to TRBJ2-6; the match to TRBD1 covers 9 bases. The CDR3 runs to 17 residues. The ends lost 9 bases at V and 4 bases at J; junction bases unmatched: 13. The germline V gene has CDR1 LNHDA and CDR2 SQIVND (reference sequence).

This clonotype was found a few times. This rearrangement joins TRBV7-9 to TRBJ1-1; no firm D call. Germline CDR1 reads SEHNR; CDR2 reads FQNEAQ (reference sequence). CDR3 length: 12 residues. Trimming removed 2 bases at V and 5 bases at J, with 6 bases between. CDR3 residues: CASSLRGTEAFF. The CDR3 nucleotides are TGTGCCAGCAGCTTAAGAGGAACTGAAGCTTTCTTT.

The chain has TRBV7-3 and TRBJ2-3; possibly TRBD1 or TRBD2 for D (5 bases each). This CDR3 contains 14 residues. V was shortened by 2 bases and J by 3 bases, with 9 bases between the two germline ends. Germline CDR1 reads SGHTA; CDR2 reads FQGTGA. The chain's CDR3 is CASSLGGRTDTQYF. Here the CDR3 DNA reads TGTGCCAGCAGCTTAGGGGGAAGGACAGATACGCAGTATTTT.

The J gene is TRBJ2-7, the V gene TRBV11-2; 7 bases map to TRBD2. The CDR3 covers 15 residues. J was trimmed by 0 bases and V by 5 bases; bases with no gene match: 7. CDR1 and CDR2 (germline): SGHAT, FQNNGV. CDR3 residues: CASSPRAGSSYEQYF. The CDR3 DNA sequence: TGTGCCAGCAGCCCCCGAGCGGGGAGCTCCTACGAGCAGTACTTC.

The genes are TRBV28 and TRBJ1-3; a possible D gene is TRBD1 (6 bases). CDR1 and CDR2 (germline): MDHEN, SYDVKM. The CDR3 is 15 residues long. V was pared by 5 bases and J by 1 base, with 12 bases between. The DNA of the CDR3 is TGTGCCAGCAGTAACCCTGACAGGTCTGGAAACACCATATATTTT. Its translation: CASSNPDRSGNTIYF.

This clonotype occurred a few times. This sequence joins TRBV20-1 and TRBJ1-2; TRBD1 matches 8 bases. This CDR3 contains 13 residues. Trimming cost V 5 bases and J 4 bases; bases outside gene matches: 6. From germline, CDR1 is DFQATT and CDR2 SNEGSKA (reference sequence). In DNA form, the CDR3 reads TGCAGTGCTCGGGACAGGAGGACCTATGGCTACACCTTC. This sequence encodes CSARDRRTYGYTF.

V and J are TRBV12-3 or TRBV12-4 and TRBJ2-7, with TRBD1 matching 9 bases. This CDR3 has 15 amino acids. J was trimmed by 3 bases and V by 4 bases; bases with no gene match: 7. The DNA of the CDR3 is TGTGCCAGCAGTTCGGGTGGGACAGGGAACTACGAGCAGTACTTC. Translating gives CASSSGGTGNYEQYF.

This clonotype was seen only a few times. CDR3 region: CASSPGQFNYGYTF. The CDR3 DNA is TGTGCCAGCAGCCCCGGACAGTTTAACTATGGCTACACCTTC. The chain is built from TRBV6-2 or TRBV6-3 and TRBJ1-2, with D perhaps TRBD1 (6 bases). In germline, CDR1 is MNHEY, CDR2 SVGEGT. V shed 6 bases and J shed 1 base, with 12 bases lying between them. This CDR3 has 14 amino acids.

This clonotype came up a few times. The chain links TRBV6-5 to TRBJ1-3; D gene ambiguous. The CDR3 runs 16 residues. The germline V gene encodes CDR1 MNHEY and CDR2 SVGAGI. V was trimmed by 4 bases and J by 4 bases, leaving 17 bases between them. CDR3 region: CASSSAAVGSGNTIYF. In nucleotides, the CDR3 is TGTGCCAGCAGTTCCGCTGCGGTCGGGTCGGGAAACACCATATATTTT.

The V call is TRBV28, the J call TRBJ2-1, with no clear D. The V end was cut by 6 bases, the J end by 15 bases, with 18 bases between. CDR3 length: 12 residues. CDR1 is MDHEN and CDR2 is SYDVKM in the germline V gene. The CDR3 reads CASRNEVLGWFF. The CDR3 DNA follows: TGTGCCAGCAGAAATGAGGTTTTAGGGTGGTTCTTC.

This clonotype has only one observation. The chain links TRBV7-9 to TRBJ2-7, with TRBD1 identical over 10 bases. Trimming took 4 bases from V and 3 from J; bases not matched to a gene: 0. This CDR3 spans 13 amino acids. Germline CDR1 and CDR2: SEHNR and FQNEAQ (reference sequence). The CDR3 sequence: CASSWTGGYEQYF. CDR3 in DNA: TGTGCCAGCAGCTGGACAGGGGGCTACGAGCAGTACTTC.

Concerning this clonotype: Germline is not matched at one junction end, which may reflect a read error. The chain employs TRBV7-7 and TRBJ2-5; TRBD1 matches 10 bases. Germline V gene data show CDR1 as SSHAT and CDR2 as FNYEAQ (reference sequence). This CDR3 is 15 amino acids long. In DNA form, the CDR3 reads TGTGCTAGCAGCATTGGACAGGGGGGACAAGAGACCCAGTACTTC. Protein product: CASSIGQGGQETQYF.

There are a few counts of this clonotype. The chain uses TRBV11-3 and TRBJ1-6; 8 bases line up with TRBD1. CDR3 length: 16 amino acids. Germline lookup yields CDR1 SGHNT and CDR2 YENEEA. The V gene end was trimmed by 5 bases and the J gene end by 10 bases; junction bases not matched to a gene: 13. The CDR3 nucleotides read TGTGCCAGCAGCCCCACAGACAGGGGTAAGAACTCACCCCTCCACTTT. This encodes CASSPTDRGKNSPLHF.